This T cell receptor (beta chain) derives from a study of early T cells in non-severe SARS-CoV-2 infection. The V and J ends lost 6 bases and 4 bases, in that order; junction bases with no gene match: 7. The CDR3 runs 15 residues. TCRdb re-called the 5' RACE reads through MiXCR, storing one row per CDR3 protein. The repertoire holds about 69,000 distinct CDR3 sequences, with roughly 4.6% as singletons. This clonotype has ten or more counts. This sequence originates from an adult who was a healthcare worker with PCR-confirmed SARS-CoV-2 infection or an uninfected control (not recorded which). The donor label of this sample is uncertain. Sample: whole blood, taken at baseline. This sequence joins TRBV12-3 or TRBV12-4 and TRBJ1-3; 9 bases are a match to TRBD1. CDR3 in amino acids: CASRFTGGAGNTIYF. The CDR3 DNA follows: TGTGCCAGCAGGTTTACAGGGGGCGCGGGAAACACCATATATTTT.